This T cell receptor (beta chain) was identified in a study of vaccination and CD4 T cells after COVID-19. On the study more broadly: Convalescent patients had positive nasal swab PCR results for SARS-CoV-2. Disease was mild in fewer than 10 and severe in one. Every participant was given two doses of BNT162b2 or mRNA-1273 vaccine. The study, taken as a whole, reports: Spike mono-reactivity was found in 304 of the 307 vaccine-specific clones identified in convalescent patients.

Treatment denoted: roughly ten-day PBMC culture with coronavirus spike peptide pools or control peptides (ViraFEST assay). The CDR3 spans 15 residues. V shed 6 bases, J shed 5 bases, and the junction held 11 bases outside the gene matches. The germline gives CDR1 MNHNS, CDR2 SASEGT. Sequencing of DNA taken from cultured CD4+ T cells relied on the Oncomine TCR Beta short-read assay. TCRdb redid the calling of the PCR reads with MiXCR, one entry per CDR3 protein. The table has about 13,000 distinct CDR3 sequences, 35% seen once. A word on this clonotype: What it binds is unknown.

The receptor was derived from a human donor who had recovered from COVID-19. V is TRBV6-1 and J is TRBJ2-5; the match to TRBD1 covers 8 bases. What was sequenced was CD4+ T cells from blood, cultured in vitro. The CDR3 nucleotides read TGTGCCAGCAGCGAATTTCCAGGGGGCGAGGAGACCCAGTACTTC. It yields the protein CASSEFPGGEETQYF.